The clone carrying this T cell receptor beta chain occurred a few times. This record belongs to a study of identical twins. MiXCR was run by TCRdb on the 5' RACE reads, yielding one entry per CDR3 protein. Of hundreds of thousands of distinct CDR3 sequences listed, approximately 25% are singletons. The sample was also reused in another study, on T cells expressing NK-cell markers.

This clonotype was sampled from a woman between 18 and 30 years old in good health. Material for sequencing was CD4+ T cells sorted from blood.

The CDR3 protein is CASSPLPGGTYEQYF. The CDR3 DNA follows: TGTGCCAGCTCACCCCTGCCGGGGGGTACCTACGAGCAGTACTTC. V usage is TRBV18 and J usage is TRBJ2-7; 7 bases map to TRBD2. V lost 3 bases to trimming and J lost 2 bases; unmatched junction nucleotides: 7. CDR3 length: 15 residues. Germline V gives CDR1 KGHSH, CDR2 LQKENI.